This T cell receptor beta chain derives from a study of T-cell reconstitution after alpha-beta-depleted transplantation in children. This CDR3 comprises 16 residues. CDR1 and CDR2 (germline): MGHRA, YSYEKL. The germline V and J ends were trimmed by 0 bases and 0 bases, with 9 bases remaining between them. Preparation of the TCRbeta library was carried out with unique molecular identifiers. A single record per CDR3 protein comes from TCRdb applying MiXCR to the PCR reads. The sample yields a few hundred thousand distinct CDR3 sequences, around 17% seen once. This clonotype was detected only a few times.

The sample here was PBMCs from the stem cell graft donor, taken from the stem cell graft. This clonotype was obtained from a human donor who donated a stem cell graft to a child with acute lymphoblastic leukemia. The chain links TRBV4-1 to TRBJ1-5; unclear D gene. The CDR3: CASSQDRLTSNQPQHF. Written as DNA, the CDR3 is TGCGCCAGCAGCCAAGACAGGTTAACTAGCAATCAGCCCCAGCATTTT.